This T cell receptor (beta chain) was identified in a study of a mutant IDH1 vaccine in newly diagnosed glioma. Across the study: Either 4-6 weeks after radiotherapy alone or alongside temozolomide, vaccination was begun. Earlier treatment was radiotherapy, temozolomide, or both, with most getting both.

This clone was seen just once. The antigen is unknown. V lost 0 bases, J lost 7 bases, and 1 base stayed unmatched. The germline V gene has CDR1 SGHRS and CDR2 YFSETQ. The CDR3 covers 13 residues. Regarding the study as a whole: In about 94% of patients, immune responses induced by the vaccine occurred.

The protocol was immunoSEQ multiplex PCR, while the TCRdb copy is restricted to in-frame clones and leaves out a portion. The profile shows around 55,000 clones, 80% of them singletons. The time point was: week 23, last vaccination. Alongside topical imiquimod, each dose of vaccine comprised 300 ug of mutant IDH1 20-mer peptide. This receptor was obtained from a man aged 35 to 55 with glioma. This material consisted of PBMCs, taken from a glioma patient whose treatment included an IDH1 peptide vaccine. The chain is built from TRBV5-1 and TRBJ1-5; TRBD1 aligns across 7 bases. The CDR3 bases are TGCGCCAGCAGCTTGGGACAGGGCCAGCCCCAGCATTTT. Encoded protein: CASSLGQGQPQHF.